This T cell receptor beta chain was observed in a study of CD8 T cells in ankylosing spondylitis. The CDR3 has 13 amino acids. In germline, CDR1 is SEHNR, CDR2 FQNEAQ (reference sequence). Between the trimmed V and J ends, which lost 5 bases and 5 bases, there was a span of 13 bases. This clonotype was seen a handful of times. TCRdb passed the 5' RACE reads through MiXCR, listing each CDR3 protein once. The repertoire has around 340,000 distinct CDR3 sequences, 20% of them found once; the top ten carry over 10%. The V call is TRBV7-9, the J call TRBJ2-7; a weak D match, TRBD2 (5 bases). This clonotype was obtained from a male donor with ankylosing spondylitis or in good health (not recorded which). Sequenced: blood, either unsorted or a sorted T cell fraction (not recorded which). As DNA, the CDR3 is TGTGCCAGCAGCCCGTCGGGAAGCAACGAGCAGTACTTC. The encoded protein is CASSPSGSNEQYF.